This T cell receptor (beta chain) was obtained from a study of blood T cell repertoires in COVID-19 (dated by TCRdb to 2020 to 2022). The study in broad terms: Samples covering the acute and convalescent phases of COVID-19 were provided by collaborators in the United States, Italy and Spain. The repertoires were released in a freely available public database meant as a resource for research on the immune response to SARS-CoV-2. The samples were drawn from two sources: the first 160 participants of the ongoing ImmuneRACE study, and 1,000 to 1,500 subjects contributed by 6 global collaborators. The prospective study material was composed of cDNA or gDNA derived from T cells, B-cell-depleted T cells, or PBMCs. Where available, HLA class I and class II types were taken from metadata supplied by the sample provider and were not determined by assay-based typing. The dataset comprised deeply sampled blood TCRbeta repertoires from subjects exposed to, actively infected with, or recovered from COVID-19. The sample metadata nearly always contained a de-identified subject ID, COVID-19 status, age in years and sex. General study outcomes and caveats: The amount of clinical and demographic metadata varied by source and participant and was provided uncurated.

In regard to this clone: Its antigen target is currently unknown. One base away there is no much larger clone; base qualities are not given.

The CDR3 runs 13 amino acids, cysteine and phenylalanine included. The retained sequence is limited to the CDR3, 39 bases, with the frame set at the first base. At the junction V is shortened by 3 bases and J by 8 bases, with 14 bases in between. The germline V gene sets CDR1 to SGHRS and CDR2 to YFSETQ. TCRbeta CDR3 regions were amplified from genomic DNA using the immunoSEQ Assay, a bias-controlled multiplex PCR. Under the source paper's analysis protocol: The number of nucleated cells in each sample was estimated from the amplification of reference gene primers within the assay. Sequence reads were collapsed and filtered to measure the absolute abundance of every unique TCRbeta CDR3 rearrangement. Productive Simpson clonality was computed per sample as the square root of Simpson's diversity index over productive rearrangements. As stored in TCRdb, this immuneACCESS dataset retains in-frame rearrangements with V and J assigned. A fraction of the clones does not appear; measured against another copy, unresolved V genes explain less than half of the discrepancy, and the remainder lacks a known reason. For V, J and clone size, that table is used; D and trimming come from the DNA. The sample data list 100,000 to 110,000 clones, and more than 75% of these were observed just once. Of the sample, 9.5% to 15% falls within the top ten clones.

Collaborating institutions collected whole blood in K2EDTA tubes following their own protocols. For TCRbeta analysis, collaborators shipped samples in one of three forms: frozen whole blood, isolated PBMCs, or DNA extracted from either of those sample types. The chain is made from TRBV5-1 and TRBJ1-2; confidence is insufficient to name the D gene. The material sequenced was peripheral blood. The clonotype comes from a human donor in a cohort sampled during active COVID-19. In nucleotide form, the sequence is TGCGCCAGCAGCTCGGGCGGTTCGGGGGGCTACACCTTC. Protein translation: CASSSGGSGGYTF. When the CDR3 is completed using the reference TRBV5-1 and TRBJ1-2 genes on either side, the full variable domain is KAGVTQTPRYLIKTRGQQVTLSCSPISGHRSVSWYQQTPGQGLQFLFEYFSETQRNKGNFPGRFSGRQFSNSRSEMNVSTLELGDSALYLCASSSGGSGGYTFGSGTRLTVV.